This T cell receptor beta chain originates from a study of cytomegalovirus exposure and HLA in healthy donors. Study outcomes and limitations: Reportedly, diagnosis of cytomegalovirus status by the classifier showed high specificity and sensitivity.

On this clone itself: Its specificity is unknown.

The data were produced by immunoSEQ multiplex PCR, yet TCRdb's version contains in-frame clones alone and is incomplete. The repertoire holds fewer than 200,000 clones, with roughly 85% as singletons. V was cut by 1 base and J by 4 bases, with 16 bases left in between. Germline values: CDR1 LGHNA, CDR2 YNFKEQ. This CDR3 has 16 amino acids. It was the approximately 120-subject validation cohort, separate from the approximately 690-subject first cohort, to which the donors belonged. The rearrangement links TRBV4-2 to TRBJ2-5; D is perhaps TRBD1 (5 bases). Source material: PBMCs. This sequence was found in a man aged 18 to 29 in good health and CMV-seropositive. The DNA of the CDR3 is TGTGCCAGCAGCCAAGTGGAGCAGGGCCCGCTAGAGACCCAGTACTTC. Its protein is CASSQVEQGPLETQYF.